This T cell receptor (beta chain) is drawn from a study of graft-versus-host responses after intestinal transplantation. TCRdb keeps only in-frame clones here, not all; method: immunoSEQ multiplex PCR. The table shows about 39,000 clones, with over 90% occurring only once. CDR3 length: 17 residues. CDR1 MGHRA and CDR2 YSYEKL come from the germline V gene. Trimming cost V 4 bases and J 9 bases; bases outside gene matches: 17. About this clone: As yet, its antigen is unknown.

V is TRBV4-1 and J is TRBJ2-1, with 8 positions matching TRBD2. The sequence was obtained from a human donor who was the organ donor for an intestinal transplant. Sequencing was performed on unstimulated CD8+ T cells sorted from spleen or lymph node cells, taken before transplant. Written as DNA, the CDR3 is TGCGCCAGCAGCCGCGCGCCGCCGGGAGGGCCCGAGGGTGAGCAGTTCTTC. Translating it yields CASSRAPPGGPEGEQFF.